These 3 T cell receptor beta chains share one sample of origin, sequenced in a study of T-cell reconstitution after alpha-beta-depleted transplantation in children. It was with unique molecular identifiers that the TCRbeta library was prepared. TCRdb itself ran the PCR reads through MiXCR, one entry per CDR3 protein. The sample carries approximately 980,000 distinct CDR3 sequences, about 31% recorded once. Here the sequenced sample was PBMCs, mostly from graft donor cells, taken 360 days after TCRalphabeta/CD19-depleted stem cell transplant. These receptors all stem from a boy under two years old who had a stem cell transplant for SCID, so the T cells may come from the graft donor.

This clonotype was counted only a few times. The chain couples TRBV19 to TRBJ2-3, with D tentatively TRBD2 (5 bases). Trimming shortened V by 7 bases and J by 0 bases, and 11 bases separated the two germline ends. The germline CDR1 and CDR2 sequences are LNHDA and SQIVND (reference sequence). This CDR3 spans 14 amino acids. This chain's CDR3 is CASTHGVSTDTQYF. CDR3 sequence (DNA): TGTGCCAGTACCCACGGGGTTAGCACAGATACGCAGTATTTT.

This rearrangement joins TRBV18 to TRBJ2-3; TRBD1 matches at 7 bases. V was clipped by 3 bases and J by 0 bases; unmatched bases: 6. Germline CDR1 KGHSH, CDR2 LQKENI. This CDR3 contains 16 residues. The CDR3 protein is CASSPDRDRSTDTQYF. CDR3 DNA sequence: TGTGCCAGCTCACCGGACCGGGACAGAAGCACAGATACGCAGTATTTT.

This clonotype was seen more than once but under ten times. The V gene is TRBV4-3, the J gene TRBJ2-1; D not certain. Germline CDR1 reads LGHNA; CDR2 reads YSLEER. CDR3 length equals 14 residues. Between the trimmed V and J ends, which lost 1 base and 10 bases, there was a span of 14 bases. The CDR3 nucleotides read TGCGCCAGCAGCCAAGTCCTAGTCGGCGGCGAGCAGTTCTTC. This encodes CASSQVLVGGEQFF.